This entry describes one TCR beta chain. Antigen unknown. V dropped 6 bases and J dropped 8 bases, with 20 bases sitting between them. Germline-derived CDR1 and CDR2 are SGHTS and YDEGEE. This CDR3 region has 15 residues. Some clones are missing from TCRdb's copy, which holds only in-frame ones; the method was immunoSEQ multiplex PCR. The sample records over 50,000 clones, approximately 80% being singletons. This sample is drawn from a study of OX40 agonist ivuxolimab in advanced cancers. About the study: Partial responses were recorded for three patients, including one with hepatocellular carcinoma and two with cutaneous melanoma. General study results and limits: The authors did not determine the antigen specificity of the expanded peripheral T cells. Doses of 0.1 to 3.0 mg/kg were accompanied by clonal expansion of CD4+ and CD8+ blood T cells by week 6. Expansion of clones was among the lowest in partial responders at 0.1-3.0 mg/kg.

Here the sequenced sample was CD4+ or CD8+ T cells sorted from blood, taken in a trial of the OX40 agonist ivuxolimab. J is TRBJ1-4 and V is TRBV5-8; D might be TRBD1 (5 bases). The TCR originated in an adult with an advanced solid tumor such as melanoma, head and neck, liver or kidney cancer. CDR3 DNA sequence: TGTGCCAGCACCGGCCCCGGGGGGGGATACGAAAAACTGTTTTTT. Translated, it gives CASTGPGGGYEKLFF.